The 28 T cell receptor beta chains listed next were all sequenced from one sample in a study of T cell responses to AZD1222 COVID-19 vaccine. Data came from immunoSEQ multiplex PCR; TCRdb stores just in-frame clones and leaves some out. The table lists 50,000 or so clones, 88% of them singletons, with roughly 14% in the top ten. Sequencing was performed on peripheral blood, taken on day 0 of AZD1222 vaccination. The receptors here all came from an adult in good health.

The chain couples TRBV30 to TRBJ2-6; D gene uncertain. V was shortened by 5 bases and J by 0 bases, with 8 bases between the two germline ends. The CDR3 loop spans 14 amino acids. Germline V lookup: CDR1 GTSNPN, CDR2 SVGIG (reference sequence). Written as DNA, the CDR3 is TGTGCCTGGGGGGATAGCTCTGGGGCCAACGTCCTGACTTTC. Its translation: CAWGDSSGANVLTF. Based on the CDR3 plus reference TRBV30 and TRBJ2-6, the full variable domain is SQTIHQWPATLVQPVGSPLSLECTVEGTSNPNLYWYRQAAGRGLQLLFYSVGIGQISSEVPQNLSASRPQDRQFILSSKKLLLSDSGFYLCAWGDSSGANVLTFGAGSRLTVL.

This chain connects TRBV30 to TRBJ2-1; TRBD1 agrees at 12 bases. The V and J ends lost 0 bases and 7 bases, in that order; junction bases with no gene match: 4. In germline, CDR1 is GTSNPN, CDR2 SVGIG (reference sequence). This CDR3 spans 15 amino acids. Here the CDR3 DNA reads TGTGCCTGGAGTGTGGGACAGGGGGCTTTTAATGAGCAGTTCTTC. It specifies CAWSVGQGAFNEQFF.

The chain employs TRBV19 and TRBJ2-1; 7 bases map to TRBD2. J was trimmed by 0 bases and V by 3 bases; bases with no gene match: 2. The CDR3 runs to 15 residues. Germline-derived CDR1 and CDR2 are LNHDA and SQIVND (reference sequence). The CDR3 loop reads CASSMGGSSYNEQFF. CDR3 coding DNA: TGTGCCAGTAGTATGGGCGGGAGCTCCTACAATGAGCAGTTCTTC.

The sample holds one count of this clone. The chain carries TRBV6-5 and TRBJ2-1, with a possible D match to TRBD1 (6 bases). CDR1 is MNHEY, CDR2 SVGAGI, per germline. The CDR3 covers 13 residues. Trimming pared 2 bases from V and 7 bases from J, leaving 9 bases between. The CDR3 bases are TGTGCCAGCAGTTACAGACAGGTGAATGAGCAGTTCTTC. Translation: CASSYRQVNEQFF.

This chain's CDR3 is CASSLGSVTDTQYF. The CDR3 region has the DNA TGTGCCAGCAGCTTAGGGTCCGTGACAGATACGCAGTATTTT. V and J are TRBV11-2 and TRBJ2-3; the D is unclear. CDR1 is SGHAT, CDR2 FQNNGV, per germline. The CDR3 spans 14 residues. The ends were cut back, 1 base at V and 3 bases at J, with 8 bases in the middle.

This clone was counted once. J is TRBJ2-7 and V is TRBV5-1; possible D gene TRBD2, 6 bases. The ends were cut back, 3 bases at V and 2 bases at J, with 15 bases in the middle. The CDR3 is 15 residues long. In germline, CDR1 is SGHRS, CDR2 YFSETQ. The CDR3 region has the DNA TGCGCCAGCAGCTCCCGCCCGGGGGTTCCCTACGAGCAGTACTTC. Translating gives CASSSRPGVPYEQYF.

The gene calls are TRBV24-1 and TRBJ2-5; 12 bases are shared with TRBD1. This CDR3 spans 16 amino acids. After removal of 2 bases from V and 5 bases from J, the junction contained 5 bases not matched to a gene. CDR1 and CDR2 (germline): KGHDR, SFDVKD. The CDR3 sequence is CATSDWGTGGQETQYF. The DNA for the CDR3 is TGTGCCACCAGTGATTGGGGGACAGGGGGCCAGGAGACCCAGTACTTC.

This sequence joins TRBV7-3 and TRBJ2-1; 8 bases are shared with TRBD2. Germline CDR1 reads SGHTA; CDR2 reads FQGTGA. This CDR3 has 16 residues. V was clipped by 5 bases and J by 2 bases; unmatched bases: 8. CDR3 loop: CASSDNSGTTYNEQFF. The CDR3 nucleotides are TGTGCCAGCAGCGATAATAGCGGGACAACCTACAATGAGCAGTTCTTC.

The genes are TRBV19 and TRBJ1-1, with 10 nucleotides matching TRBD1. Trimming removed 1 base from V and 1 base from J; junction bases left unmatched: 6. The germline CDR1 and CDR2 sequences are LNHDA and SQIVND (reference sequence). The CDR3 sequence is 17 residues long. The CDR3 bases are TGTGCCAGTAGTATAGTCCCGGGACAGGGGTGGAACACTGAAGCTTTCTTT. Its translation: CASSIVPGQGWNTEAFF.

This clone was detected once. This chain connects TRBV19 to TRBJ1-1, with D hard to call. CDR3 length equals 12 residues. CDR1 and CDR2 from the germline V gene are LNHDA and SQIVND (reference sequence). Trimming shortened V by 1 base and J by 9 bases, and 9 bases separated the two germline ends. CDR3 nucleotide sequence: TGTGCCAGTAGTATAGCGGGTGACCAAGCTTTCTTT. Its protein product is CASSIAGDQAFF.

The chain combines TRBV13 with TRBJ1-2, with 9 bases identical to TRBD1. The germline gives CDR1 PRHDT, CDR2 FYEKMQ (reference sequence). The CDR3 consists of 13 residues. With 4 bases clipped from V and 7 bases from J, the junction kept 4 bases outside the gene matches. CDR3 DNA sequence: TGTGCCAGCAGCTCGGGGACAGGGTTTGGCTACACCTTC. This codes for CASSSGTGFGYTF.

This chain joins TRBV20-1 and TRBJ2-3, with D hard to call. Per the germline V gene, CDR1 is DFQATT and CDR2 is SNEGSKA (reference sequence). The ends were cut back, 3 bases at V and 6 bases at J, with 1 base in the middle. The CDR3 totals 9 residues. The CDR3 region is CSARDTQYF. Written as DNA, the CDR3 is TGCAGTGCTAGGGATACGCAGTATTTT.

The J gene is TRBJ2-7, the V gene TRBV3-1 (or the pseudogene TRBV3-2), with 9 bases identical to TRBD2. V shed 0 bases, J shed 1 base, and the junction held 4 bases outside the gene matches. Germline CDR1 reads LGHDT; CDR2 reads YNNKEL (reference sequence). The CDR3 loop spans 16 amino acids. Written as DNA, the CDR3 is TGTGCCAGCAGCCAAGATAGGAGCGGGAGGTCCTACGAGCAGTACTTC. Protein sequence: CASSQDRSGRSYEQYF.

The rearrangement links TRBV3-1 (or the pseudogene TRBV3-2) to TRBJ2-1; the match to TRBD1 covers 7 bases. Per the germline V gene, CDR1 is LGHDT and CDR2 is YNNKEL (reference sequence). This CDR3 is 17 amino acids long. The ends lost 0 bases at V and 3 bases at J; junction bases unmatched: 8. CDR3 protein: CASSQDRGTAYYNEQFF. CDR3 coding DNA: TGTGCCAGCAGCCAAGATAGGGGGACAGCCTACTACAATGAGCAGTTCTTC.

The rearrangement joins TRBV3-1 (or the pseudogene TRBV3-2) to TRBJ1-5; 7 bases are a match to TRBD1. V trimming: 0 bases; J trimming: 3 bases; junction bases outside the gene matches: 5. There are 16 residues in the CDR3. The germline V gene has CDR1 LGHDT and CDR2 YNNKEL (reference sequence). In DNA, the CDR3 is TGTGCCAGCAGCCAAGACAGGGGGATTCCCAATCAGCCCCAGCATTTT. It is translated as CASSQDRGIPNQPQHF.

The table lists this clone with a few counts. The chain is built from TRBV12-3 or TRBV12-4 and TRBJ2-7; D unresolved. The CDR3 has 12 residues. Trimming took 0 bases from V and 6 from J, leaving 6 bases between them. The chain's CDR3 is CASSLARLEQYF. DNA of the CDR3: TGTGCCAGCAGTTTAGCGAGGCTCGAGCAGTACTTC.

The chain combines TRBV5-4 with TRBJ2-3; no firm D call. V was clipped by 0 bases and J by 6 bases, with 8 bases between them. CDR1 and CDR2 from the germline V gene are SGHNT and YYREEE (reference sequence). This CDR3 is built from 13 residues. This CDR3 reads CASSLGVGDTQYF. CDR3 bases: TGTGCCAGCAGCTTGGGGGTGGGGGATACGCAGTATTTT.

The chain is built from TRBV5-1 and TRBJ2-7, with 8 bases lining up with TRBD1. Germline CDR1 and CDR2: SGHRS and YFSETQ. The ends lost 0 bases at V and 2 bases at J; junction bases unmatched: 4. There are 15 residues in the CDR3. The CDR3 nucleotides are TGCGCCAGCAGCTTGGCCAGGGGGCGGGCCTACGAGCAGTACTTC. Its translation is CASSLARGRAYEQYF.

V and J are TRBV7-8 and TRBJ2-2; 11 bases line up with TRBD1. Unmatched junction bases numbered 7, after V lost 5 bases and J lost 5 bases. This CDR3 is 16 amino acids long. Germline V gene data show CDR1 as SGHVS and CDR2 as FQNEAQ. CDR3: CASSPTGTGGTGELFF. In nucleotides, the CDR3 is TGTGCCAGCAGCCCGACCGGGACAGGGGGAACCGGGGAGCTGTTTTTT.

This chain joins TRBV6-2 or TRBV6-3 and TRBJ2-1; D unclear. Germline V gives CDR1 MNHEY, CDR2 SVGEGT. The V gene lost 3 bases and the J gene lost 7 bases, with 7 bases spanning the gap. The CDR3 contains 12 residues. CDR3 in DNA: TGTGCCAGCAGTTATGATGGTAATGAGCAGTTCTTC. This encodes CASSYDGNEQFF.

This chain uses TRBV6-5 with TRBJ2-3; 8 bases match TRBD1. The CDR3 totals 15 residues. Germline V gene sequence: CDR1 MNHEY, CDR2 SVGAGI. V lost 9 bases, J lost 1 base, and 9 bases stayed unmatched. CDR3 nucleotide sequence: TGTGCCAGTCGGCGACCGGGACAGGGCACAGATACGCAGTATTTT. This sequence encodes CASRRPGQGTDTQYF.

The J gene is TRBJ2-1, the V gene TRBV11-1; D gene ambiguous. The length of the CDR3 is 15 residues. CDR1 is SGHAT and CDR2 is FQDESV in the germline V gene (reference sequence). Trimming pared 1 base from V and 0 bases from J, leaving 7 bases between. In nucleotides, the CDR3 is TGTGCCAGCAGCTTAGAACGTAGCTCCTACAATGAGCAGTTCTTC. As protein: CASSLERSSYNEQFF.

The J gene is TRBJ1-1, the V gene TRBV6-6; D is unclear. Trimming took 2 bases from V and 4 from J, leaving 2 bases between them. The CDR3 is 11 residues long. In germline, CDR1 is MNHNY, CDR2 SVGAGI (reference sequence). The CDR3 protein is CASSYGTEAFF. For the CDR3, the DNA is TGTGCCAGCAGTTACGGCACTGAAGCTTTCTTT.

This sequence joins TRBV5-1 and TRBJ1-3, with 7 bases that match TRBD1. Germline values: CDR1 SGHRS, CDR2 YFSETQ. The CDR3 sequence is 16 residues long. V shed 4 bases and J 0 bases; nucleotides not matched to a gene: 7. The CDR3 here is CASSPRTGGSGNTIYF. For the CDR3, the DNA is TGCGCCAGCAGCCCGAGGACAGGTGGCTCTGGAAACACCATATATTTT.

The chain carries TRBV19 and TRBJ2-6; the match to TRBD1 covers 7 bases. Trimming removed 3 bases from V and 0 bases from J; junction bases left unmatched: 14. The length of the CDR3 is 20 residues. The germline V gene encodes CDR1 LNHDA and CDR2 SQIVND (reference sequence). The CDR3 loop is CASSIRRRQGTYSGANVLTF. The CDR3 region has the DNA TGTGCCAGTAGTATTAGGAGGAGACAGGGAACTTACTCTGGGGCCAACGTCCTGACTTTC.

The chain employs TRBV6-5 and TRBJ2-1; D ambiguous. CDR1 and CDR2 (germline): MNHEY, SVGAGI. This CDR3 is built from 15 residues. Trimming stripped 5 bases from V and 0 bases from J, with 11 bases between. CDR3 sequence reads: CASSLRISSYNEQFF. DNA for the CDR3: TGTGCCAGCAGTCTCCGGATCAGCTCCTACAATGAGCAGTTCTTC.

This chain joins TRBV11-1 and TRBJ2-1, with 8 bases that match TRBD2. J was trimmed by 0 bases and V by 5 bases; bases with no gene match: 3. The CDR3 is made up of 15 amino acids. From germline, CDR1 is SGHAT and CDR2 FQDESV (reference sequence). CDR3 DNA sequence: TGTGCCAGCAGCCTTAGCGGGGTCTCCTACAATGAGCAGTTCTTC. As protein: CASSLSGVSYNEQFF.

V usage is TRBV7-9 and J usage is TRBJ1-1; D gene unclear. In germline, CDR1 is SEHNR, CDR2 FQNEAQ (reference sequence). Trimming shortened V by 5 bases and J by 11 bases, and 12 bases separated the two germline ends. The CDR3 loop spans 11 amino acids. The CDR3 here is CASSIGQQAFF. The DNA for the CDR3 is TGTGCCAGCAGCATAGGTCAACAGGCTTTCTTT. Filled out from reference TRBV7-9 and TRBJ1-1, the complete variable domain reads DTGVSQNPRHKITKRGQNVTFRCDPISEHNRLYWYRQTLGQGPEFLTYFQNEAQLEKSRLLSDRFSAERPKGSFSTLEIQRTEQGDSAMYLCASSIGQQAFFGQGTRLTVV.